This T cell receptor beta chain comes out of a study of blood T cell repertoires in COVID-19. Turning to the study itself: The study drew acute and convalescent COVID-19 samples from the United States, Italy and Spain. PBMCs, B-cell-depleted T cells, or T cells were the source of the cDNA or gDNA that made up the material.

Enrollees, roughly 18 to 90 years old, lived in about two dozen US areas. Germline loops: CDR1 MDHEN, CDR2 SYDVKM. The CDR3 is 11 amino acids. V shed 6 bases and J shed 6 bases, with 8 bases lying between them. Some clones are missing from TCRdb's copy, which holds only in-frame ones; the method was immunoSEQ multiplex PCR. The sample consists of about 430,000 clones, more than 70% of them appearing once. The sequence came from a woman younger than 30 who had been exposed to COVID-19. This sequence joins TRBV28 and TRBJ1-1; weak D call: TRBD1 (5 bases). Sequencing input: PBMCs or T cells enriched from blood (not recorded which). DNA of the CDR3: TGTGCCAGCAGCGGGGGTCCTGAAGCTTTCTTT. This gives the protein CASSGGPEAFF.